This T cell receptor beta chain was found in a study of blood T cell repertoires in COVID-19. This CDR3 has 13 amino acids. Per germline, CDR1 SGHRS and CDR2 YFSETQ. With 2 bases clipped from V and 6 bases from J, the junction kept 2 bases outside the gene matches. Profiling relied on immunoSEQ multiplex PCR, and the TCRdb table lists in-frame clones only, not all of them. The profile shows about 120,000 clones, around three quarters of them singletons. The clonotype was recovered from a woman aged 80 or over with acute or convalescent COVID-19. The chain combines TRBV5-1 with TRBJ2-1; 7 bases match TRBD2. Sequencing was done on a sample of peripheral blood. CDR3 region: CASSFSGGNEQFF. The CDR3 DNA is TGCGCCAGCAGCTTTTCGGGGGGCAATGAGCAGTTCTTC.